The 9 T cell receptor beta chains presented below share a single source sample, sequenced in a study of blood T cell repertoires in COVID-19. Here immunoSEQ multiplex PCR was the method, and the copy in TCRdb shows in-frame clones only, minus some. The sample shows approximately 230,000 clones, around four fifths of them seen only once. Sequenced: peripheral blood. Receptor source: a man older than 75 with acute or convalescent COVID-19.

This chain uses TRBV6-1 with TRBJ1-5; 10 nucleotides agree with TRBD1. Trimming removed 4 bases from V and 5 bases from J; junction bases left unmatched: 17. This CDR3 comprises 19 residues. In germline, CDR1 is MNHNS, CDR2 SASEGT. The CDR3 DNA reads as TGTGCCAGCAGTGTCCCGGGACAGGGGATTTGGGGCTTTGATCAGCCCCAGCATTTT. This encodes CASSVPGQGIWGFDQPQHF.

The CDR3 loop is CASSTQDRYDTEAFF. Here the CDR3 DNA reads TGTGCCAGCAGCACCCAGGACAGGTATGACACTGAAGCTTTCTTT. The rearrangement joins TRBV9 to TRBJ1-1; 7 nucleotides line up with TRBD1. Germline trimming cut 4 bases from V and 3 bases from J; bases unmatched to any gene: 9. The CDR3 has 15 amino acids. In germline, CDR1 is SGDLS, CDR2 YYNGEE.

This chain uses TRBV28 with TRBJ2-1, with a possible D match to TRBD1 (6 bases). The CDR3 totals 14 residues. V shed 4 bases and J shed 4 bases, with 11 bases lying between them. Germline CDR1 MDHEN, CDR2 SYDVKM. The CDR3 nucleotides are TGTGCCAGCAGTTCGGGGACACAATACAATGAGCAGTTCTTC. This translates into CASSSGTQYNEQFF.

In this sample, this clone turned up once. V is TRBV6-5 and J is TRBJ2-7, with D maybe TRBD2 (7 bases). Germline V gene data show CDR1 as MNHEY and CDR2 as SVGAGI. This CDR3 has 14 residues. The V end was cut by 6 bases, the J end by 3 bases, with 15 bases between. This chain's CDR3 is CASRMGASGYEQYF. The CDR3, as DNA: TGTGCCAGCAGGATGGGGGCTAGCGGCTACGAGCAGTACTTC.

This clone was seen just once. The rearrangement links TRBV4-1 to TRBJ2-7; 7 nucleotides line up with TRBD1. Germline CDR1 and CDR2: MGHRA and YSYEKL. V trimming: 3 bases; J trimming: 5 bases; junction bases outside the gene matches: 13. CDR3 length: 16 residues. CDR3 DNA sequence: TGCGCCAGCAGCCAGGGACCACAGGGACAGCTCCACGAGCAGTACTTC. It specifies CASSQGPQGQLHEQYF.

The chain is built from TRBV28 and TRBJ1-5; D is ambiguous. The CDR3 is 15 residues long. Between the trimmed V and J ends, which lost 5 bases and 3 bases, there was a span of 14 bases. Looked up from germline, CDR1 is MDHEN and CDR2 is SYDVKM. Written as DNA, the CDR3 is TGTGCCAGCAGTCTATCTACAGCATTCAATCAGCCCCAGCATTTT. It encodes CASSLSTAFNQPQHF.

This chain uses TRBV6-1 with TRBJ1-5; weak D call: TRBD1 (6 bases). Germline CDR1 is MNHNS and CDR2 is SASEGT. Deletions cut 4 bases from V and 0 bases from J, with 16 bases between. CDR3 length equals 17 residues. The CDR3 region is CASSGSTGYYSNQPQHF. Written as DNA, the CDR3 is TGTGCCAGCAGTGGGTCAACAGGGTACTATAGCAATCAGCCCCAGCATTTT.

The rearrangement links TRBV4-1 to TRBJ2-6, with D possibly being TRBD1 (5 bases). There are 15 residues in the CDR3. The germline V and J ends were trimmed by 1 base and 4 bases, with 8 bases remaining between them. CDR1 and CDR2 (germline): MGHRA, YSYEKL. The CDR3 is CASSQAGPGANVLTF. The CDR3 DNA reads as TGCGCCAGCAGCCAAGCAGGGCCCGGGGCCAACGTCCTGACTTTC.

The CDR3 DNA sequence: TGTGCCAGCAGCTTGCCCAACTACGAGCAGTACTTC. Translating gives CASSLPNYEQYF. The chain uses TRBV5-6 and TRBJ2-7, with D unclear. V lost 1 base, J lost 3 bases, and 5 bases lay in between. Germline V lookup: CDR1 SGHDT, CDR2 YYEEEE. The CDR3 is made up of 12 amino acids.